This TCR beta chain was identified in a study of cytomegalovirus exposure and HLA in healthy donors. Measured with immunoSEQ multiplex PCR; TCRdb has only the in-frame clones, and not every one. Among tens of thousands of clones listed, roughly 91% were seen once. Trimming shortened V by 3 bases and J by 3 bases, and 12 bases separated the two germline ends. CDR3 length equals 14 residues. CDR1 KGHSH and CDR2 LQKENI come from the germline V gene. The receptor comes from a man under 40 in good health and CMV-seronegative. V gene TRBV18 combines with J gene TRBJ2-7, with D tentatively TRBD2 (6 bases). Sequenced material: PBMCs. CDR3 sequence reads: CASSPASAGYEQYF. Written as DNA, the CDR3 is TGTGCCAGCTCACCTGCTAGCGCAGGCTACGAGCAGTACTTC.